The TCR beta chain under discussion was sequenced for a study of response to subunit inactivated influenza vaccine. Notes on the study in general: Authors suggested few new T cells are recruited by each seasonal influenza vaccination.

Remarks on this clonotype: What it recognizes is unknown.

CDR3 length equals 16 residues. Germline V gene sequence: CDR1 MGHRA, CDR2 YSYEKL. V gave up 1 base and J gave up 3 bases, with 13 bases separating them. TCRdb reprocessed the RT-PCR reads with MiXCR, giving one entry per CDR3 protein. This sample has about 180,000 distinct CDR3 sequences, with about 10% found just once. Sequences were derived from CD8+ T cells sorted from PBMCs, sampled less than 30 months after vaccination. V gene TRBV4-1 combines with J gene TRBJ2-1; the D gene is possibly TRBD1 (5 bases). This sequence was found in a man aged 50-75 years who received an inactivated influenza vaccine. This CDR3 reads CASSQAGKNFYNEQFF. The CDR3 DNA reads TGCGCCAGCAGCCAAGCAGGGAAGAACTTCTACAATGAGCAGTTCTTC.